This T cell receptor (beta chain) was sequenced for a study of Graves' ophthalmopathy and Graves' hyperthyroidism. Notes on the study in general: Most expanded clonotypes in thyroid above 0.001 frequency also showed up in blood.

This clonotype was seen a few times. The antigen remains undetermined. Hyperthyroidism patients, aged 18 to 65, were newly diagnosed, under 2 months' duration. Lactation, pregnancy, uncontrolled infections and other autoimmune diseases were all grounds for excluding patients. Patients were diagnosed from clinical symptoms, serum thyroxine, TRAb, thyroid ultrasound and orbital computed tomography. Amplification of TCR beta CDR3 regions used RNA transcripts. Amplification began with first-round RT-PCR using HTBI primers, then second-round multiplex PCR was performed. TCRdb ran MiXCR on the multiplex PCR reads and lists one entry per CDR3 protein. The sample includes around 1,200,000 distinct CDR3 sequences, roughly two fifths of them seen just once. The CDR3 has 13 amino acids. The ends were cut back, 1 base at V and 6 bases at J, with 7 bases in the middle. Germline V gene data show CDR1 as SGHTA and CDR2 as FQGNSA.

This TCR came from an adult man with Graves' hyperthyroidism. The specimen was peripheral blood or thyroid tissue (not recorded which). V and J are TRBV7-2 and TRBJ1-3; D remains ambiguous. The chain's CDR3 is CASSLVSQNTIYF. The CDR3 DNA follows: TGTGCCAGCAGCTTAGTCAGTCAAAACACCATATATTTT.